This TCR beta chain was obtained from a study of cytomegalovirus exposure and HLA in healthy donors. Study-level findings and limits: Links to common viral pathogens appeared, in a later analysis, for several of the most significant clusters.

With regard to this clone: The antigen is undetermined.

A multiplex PCR was run with 60 Vbeta primers and 13 Jbeta primers. The assay was immunoSEQ multiplex PCR, and TCRdb's table has in-frame clones only and misses some. The sample has just over 80,000 clones. Sample: PBMCs. The receptor comes from a woman in her thirties in good health and CMV-seronegative.

The CDR3 sequence: CASSQSDKQFF. The CDR3 region has the DNA TGTGCCAGCTCACAATCGGACAAGCAGTTCTTC. The chain has TRBV18 and TRBJ2-1; maybe TRBD1 (5 bases). Germline V gene sequence: CDR1 KGHSH, CDR2 LQKENI. The CDR3 has 11 residues. The V gene lost 4 bases and the J gene lost 11 bases, with 9 bases spanning the gap.